A single sample is the source of the 25 T cell receptor beta chains below, sequenced in a study of PD-1 blockade in classical Hodgkin lymphoma. Profiling relied on immunoSEQ multiplex PCR, and the TCRdb table lists in-frame clones only, not all of them. The data show about 21,000 clones, 80% seen once. The time point was: cycle 4 day 1 (C4D1), after less than 7 weeks of nivolumab. Each patient experienced a relapse that followed autologous stem cell transplantation, and brentuximab vedotin exposure varied. Sequenced here: peripheral blood mononuclear cells (PBMCs), sampled before the fourth cycle of nivolumab. These receptors were collected from a human donor with classical Hodgkin lymphoma.

The chain combines TRBV9 with TRBJ2-5, with D possibly TRBD2 on 5 matching bases. CDR3 length equals 12 residues. Germline values: CDR1 SGDLS, CDR2 YYNGEE. Between the trimmed V and J ends, which lost 3 bases and 9 bases, there was a span of 12 bases. DNA of the CDR3: TGTGCCAGCAGCGACGGACTGCAGGCCCAGTACTTC. Translation gives CASSDGLQAQYF.

The V and J genes are TRBV5-1 and TRBJ2-3; a weak D match, TRBD2 (6 bases). From germline, CDR1 is SGHRS and CDR2 YFSETQ. The CDR3 covers 18 residues. V dropped 1 base and J dropped 4 bases, with 22 bases sitting between them. The CDR3 coding sequence is TGCGCCAGCAGCTTGACCCTCCGTCGGGAGTATTGGGCAGATACGCAGTATTTT. Its protein product is CASSLTLRREYWADTQYF. Full variable domain (rest looked up from reference TRBV5-1 and TRBJ2-3): KAGVTQTPRYLIKTRGQQVTLSCSPISGHRSVSWYQQTPGQGLQFLFEYFSETQRNKGNFPGRFSGRQFSNSRSEMNVSTLELGDSALYLCASSLTLRREYWADTQYFGPGTRLTVL.

The V call is TRBV6-6, the J call TRBJ1-6; TRBD1 matches at 9 bases. Germline loops: CDR1 MNHNY, CDR2 SVGAGI (reference sequence). Germline trimming cut 5 bases from V and 5 bases from J; bases unmatched to any gene: 7. The CDR3 has 16 amino acids. Here the CDR3 reads CASSNTRQGDNSPLHF. In DNA, the CDR3 is TGTGCCAGCAGTAACACAAGACAGGGGGATAATTCACCCCTCCACTTT.

The CDR3 DNA sequence: TGTGCCAGCAGCCAAACTTTGGGAGTGGCCCCATACAATGAGCAGTTCTTC. It codes for CASSQTLGVAPYNEQFF. The rearrangement links TRBV2 to TRBJ2-1; tentatively, D is TRBD2 (5 bases). The CDR3 covers 17 residues. CDR1 and CDR2 (germline): SNHLY, FYNNEI. V lost 6 bases to trimming and J lost 4 bases, with 22 bases between them. Drawing the rest from reference TRBV2 and TRBJ2-1, the complete variable domain is EPEVTQTPSHQVTQMGQEVILRCVPISNHLYFYWYRQILGQKVEFLVSFYNNEISEKSEIFDDQFSVERPDGSNFTLKIRSTKLEDSAMYFCASSQTLGVAPYNEQFFGPGTRLTVL.

The V call is TRBV11-2, the J call TRBJ2-3, with D hard to call. V lost 2 bases and J 6 bases, leaving 3 bases between the germline ends. Germline CDR1 and CDR2: SGHAT and FQNNGV. This CDR3 has 11 residues. The CDR3 spells CASSLSDTQYF. The CDR3 DNA reads TGTGCCAGCAGCTTATCGGATACGCAGTATTTT.

The genes are TRBV5-6 and TRBJ1-2; D is possibly TRBD1 (6 bases). CDR1 is SGHDT, CDR2 YYEEEE, per germline. Trimming cost V 4 bases and J 1 base, with 14 bases left between them. The CDR3 contains 15 residues. The CDR3 sequence is CASSPAQGINYGYTF. Here the CDR3 DNA reads TGTGCCAGCAGCCCCGCACAGGGTATTAACTATGGCTACACCTTC. The full variable domain, rest sourced from reference TRBV5-6 and TRBJ1-2, is DAGVTQSPTHLIKTRGQQVTLRCSPKSGHDTVSWYQQALGQGPQFIFQYYEEEERQRGNFPDRFSGHQFPNYSSELNVNALLLGDSALYLCASSPAQGINYGYTFGSGTRLTVV.

The chain uses TRBV4-3 and TRBJ2-7; 7 bases are a match to TRBD1. In germline, CDR1 is LGHNA, CDR2 YSLEER. J lost 5 bases, V lost 4 bases, and 11 bases had no gene match. The CDR3 has 15 amino acids. The DNA for the CDR3 is TGCGCCAGCAGCCCAGGCCTGGGACAGACAAACGAGCAGTACTTC. This gives the protein CASSPGLGQTNEQYF.

V gene TRBV5-6 combines with J gene TRBJ2-1; 10 bases are a match to TRBD2. The ends lost 4 bases at V and 0 bases at J; junction bases unmatched: 10. CDR1 SGHDT and CDR2 YYEEEE come from the germline V gene. This CDR3 comprises 18 residues. The CDR3 DNA reads TGTGCCAGCAGCGGACTAGCGGAATTCTTGGGCTCCTACAATGAGCAGTTCTTC. Translating gives CASSGLAEFLGSYNEQFF.

This clone has only one observation. CDR3 protein: CASSLVGTSGLSSTDTQYF. Here the CDR3 DNA reads TGTGCCAGCAGCTTAGTTGGGACTAGCGGTTTGAGTAGCACAGATACGCAGTATTTT. The chain couples TRBV7-2 to TRBJ2-3, with 11 positions matching TRBD2. Germline trimming cut 1 base from V and 0 bases from J; bases unmatched to any gene: 9. The CDR3 is made up of 19 amino acids. Germline assignment: CDR1 SGHTA and CDR2 FQGNSA.

This chain uses TRBV4-1 with TRBJ1-4, with D uncertain. The CDR3 totals 14 residues. Germline V gives CDR1 MGHRA, CDR2 YSYEKL. Trimming pared 1 base from V and 6 bases from J, leaving 9 bases between. For the CDR3, the DNA is TGCGCCAGCAGCCAAGGTGCCTTGCATGAAAAACTGTTTTTT. Protein: CASSQGALHEKLFF.

The CDR3 region is CASSNQRTVQETQYF. For the CDR3, the DNA is TGTGCCAGCAGCAACCAAAGGACAGTTCAAGAGACCCAGTACTTC. The chain carries TRBV11-2 and TRBJ2-5; TRBD1 is a possible D gene (6 bases). The CDR3 runs 15 residues. Germline-derived CDR1 and CDR2 are SGHAT and FQNNGV. The V gene lost 5 bases and the J gene lost 2 bases, with 15 bases spanning the gap.

This chain connects TRBV11-3 to TRBJ1-3; perhaps TRBD1 as D (5 bases). This CDR3 region has 14 residues. The V gene lost 5 bases and the J gene lost 4 bases, with 12 bases spanning the gap. Germline CDR1 is SGHNT and CDR2 is YENEEA. CDR3 coding DNA: TGTGCCAGCAGCCGCGCAGGGTACGGAAACACCATATATTTT. This sequence encodes CASSRAGYGNTIYF.

This CDR3 reads CASSDSWTGENEQFF. DNA for the CDR3: TGTGCCAGCAGTGACTCGTGGACAGGGGAAAATGAGCAGTTCTTC. This sequence joins TRBV6-4 and TRBJ2-1; TRBD1 matches 9 bases. Looked up from germline, CDR1 is MRHNA and CDR2 is SNTAGT. This CDR3 is built from 15 residues. Losses at the gene ends were 0 bases for V and 7 bases for J; bases not matched to a gene: 4.

This chain links TRBV19 with TRBJ2-2; no definite D call. The CDR3 has 15 amino acids. CDR1 and CDR2 from the germline V gene are LNHDA and SQIVND (reference sequence). Trimming took 5 bases from V and 1 from J, leaving 11 bases between them. This chain's CDR3 is CASSQRARNTGELFF. CDR3 bases: TGTGCCAGTAGTCAGCGAGCGCGGAACACCGGGGAGCTGTTTTTT.

The chain recombines TRBV10-3 with TRBJ2-3, with D possibly TRBD2 on 6 matching bases. The CDR3 loop spans 16 amino acids. V lost 3 bases, J lost 2 bases, and 15 bases lay in between. Germline V gene sequence: CDR1 ENHRY, CDR2 SYGVKD. The CDR3: CAISELAGFNTDTQYF. CDR3 DNA: TGTGCCATCAGTGAACTGGCGGGGTTTAACACAGATACGCAGTATTTT.

This chain links TRBV5-8 with TRBJ1-3, with D possibly being TRBD1 (6 bases). The germline V gene has CDR1 SGHTS and CDR2 YDEGEE. The CDR3 covers 18 residues. Trimming removed 2 bases from V and 1 base from J, with 19 bases in between. The chain's CDR3 is CASSFRDILGSSGNTIYF. The CDR3, as DNA: TGTGCCAGCAGCTTTCGGGACATACTAGGATCTTCTGGAAACACCATATATTTT.

The gene calls are TRBV11-2 and TRBJ2-3; maybe TRBD2 (5 bases). CDR1 SGHAT and CDR2 FQNNGV come from the germline V gene. The CDR3 has 17 residues. The ends were cut back, 0 bases at V and 6 bases at J, with 19 bases in the middle. The CDR3 spells CASSLEAIALRLDTQYF. The CDR3 nucleotides read TGTGCCAGCAGCTTAGAAGCGATAGCGTTGCGCTTGGATACGCAGTATTTT.

The CDR3 DNA reads TGTGCCAGCAGTGAAGAAGAGACCCAGTACTTC. It codes for CASSEEETQYF. The genes are TRBV2 and TRBJ2-5; D unclear. The V and J ends lost 1 base and 3 bases respectively, with 0 bases between them. The CDR3 is 11 residues long. CDR1 is SNHLY and CDR2 is FYNNEI in the germline V gene.

The chain employs TRBV27 and TRBJ1-5; 8 nucleotides align to TRBD1. CDR3 length: 14 residues. Looked up from germline, CDR1 is MNHEY and CDR2 is SMNVEV (reference sequence). Losses at the gene ends were 5 bases for V and 4 bases for J; bases not matched to a gene: 4. DNA of the CDR3: TGTGCCAGCAGTCCGGGGACAGGAAATCAGCCCCAGCATTTT. Translation gives CASSPGTGNQPQHF.

V gene TRBV18 combines with J gene TRBJ2-3; D remains unclear. V was pared by 3 bases and J by 6 bases, with 13 bases between. In germline, CDR1 is KGHSH, CDR2 LQKENI. CDR3 length: 14 amino acids. The DNA for the CDR3 is TGTGCCAGCTCACCGTCAGGTGGCGCGGATACGCAGTATTTT. Its protein is CASSPSGGADTQYF.

J is TRBJ2-3 and V is TRBV5-1; 8 bases line up with TRBD2. The germline CDR1 and CDR2 sequences are SGHRS and YFSETQ. V lost 2 bases, J lost 4 bases, and 6 bases stayed unmatched. This CDR3 has 15 amino acids. The CDR3 sequence is CASSLESGSPDTQYF. The CDR3 coding sequence is TGCGCCAGCAGCTTAGAGAGCGGGAGCCCAGATACGCAGTATTTT. Together with reference TRBV5-1 and TRBJ2-3, the CDR3 gives the full variable domain: KAGVTQTPRYLIKTRGQQVTLSCSPISGHRSVSWYQQTPGQGLQFLFEYFSETQRNKGNFPGRFSGRQFSNSRSEMNVSTLELGDSALYLCASSLESGSPDTQYFGPGTRLTVL.

The chain combines TRBV20-1 with TRBJ2-1; the D gene is possibly TRBD1 (6 bases). The germline V gene encodes CDR1 DFQATT and CDR2 SNEGSKA (reference sequence). With 4 bases removed from V and 6 bases from J, the gap between germline ends came to 7 bases. The CDR3 contains 11 residues. The CDR3: CSANRVNEQFF. The CDR3 DNA reads TGCAGTGCTAACAGGGTCAATGAGCAGTTCTTC.

J is TRBJ1-1 and V is TRBV5-4; D call uncertain. CDR1 and CDR2 from the germline V gene are SGHNT and YYREEE (reference sequence). V lost 4 bases, J lost 6 bases, and 13 bases lay in between. This CDR3 is 13 amino acids long. The CDR3 sequence is CASSVGAQAEAFF. As DNA, the CDR3 is TGTGCCAGCAGCGTCGGAGCACAAGCTGAAGCTTTCTTT.

V gene TRBV5-1 combines with J gene TRBJ1-1; tentative D call: TRBD1 (6 bases). The CDR3 runs to 15 residues. Germline V CDR1 and CDR2: SGHRS, YFSETQ. V shed 4 bases and J shed 1 base, with 14 bases lying between them. CDR3 in DNA: TGCGCCAGCAGCGCAAGGACAGTGGGGAACACTGAAGCTTTCTTT. It specifies CASSARTVGNTEAFF.

The rearrangement links TRBV6-5 to TRBJ2-1; the match to TRBD2 covers 9 bases. This CDR3 is 14 amino acids long. V lost 4 bases to trimming and J lost 4 bases; unmatched junction nucleotides: 2. Germline CDR1 is MNHEY and CDR2 is SVGAGI. CDR3 sequence reads: CASSSTSGYNEQFF. For the CDR3, the DNA is TGTGCCAGCAGTTCGACTAGCGGTTACAATGAGCAGTTCTTC.